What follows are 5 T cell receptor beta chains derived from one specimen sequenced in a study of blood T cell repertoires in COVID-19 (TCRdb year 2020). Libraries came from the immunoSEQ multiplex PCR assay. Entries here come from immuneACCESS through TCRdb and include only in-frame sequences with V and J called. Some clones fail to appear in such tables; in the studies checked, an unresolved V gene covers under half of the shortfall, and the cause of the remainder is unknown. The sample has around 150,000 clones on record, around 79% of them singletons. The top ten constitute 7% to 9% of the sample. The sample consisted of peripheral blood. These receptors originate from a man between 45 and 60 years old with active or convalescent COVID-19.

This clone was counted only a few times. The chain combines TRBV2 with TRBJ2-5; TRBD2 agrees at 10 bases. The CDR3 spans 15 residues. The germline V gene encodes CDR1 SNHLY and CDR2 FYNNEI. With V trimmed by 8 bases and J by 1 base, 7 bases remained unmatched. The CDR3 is CASQSAGGLQETQYF. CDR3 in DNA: TGTGCCAGCCAATCAGCGGGAGGGCTCCAAGAGACCCAGTACTTC.

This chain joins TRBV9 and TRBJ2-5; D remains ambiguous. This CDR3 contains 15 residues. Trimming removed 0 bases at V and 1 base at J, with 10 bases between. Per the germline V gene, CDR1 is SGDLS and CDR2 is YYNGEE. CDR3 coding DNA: TGTGCCAGCAGCGTAGTGGTGGCAGGCCAAGAGACCCAGTACTTC. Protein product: CASSVVVAGQETQYF. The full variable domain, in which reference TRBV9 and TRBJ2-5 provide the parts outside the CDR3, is DSGVTQTPKHLITATGQRVTLRCSPRSGDLSVYWYQQSLDQGLQFLIQYYNGEERAKGNILERFSAQQFPDLHSELNLSSLELGDSALYFCASSVVVAGQETQYFGPGTRLLVL.

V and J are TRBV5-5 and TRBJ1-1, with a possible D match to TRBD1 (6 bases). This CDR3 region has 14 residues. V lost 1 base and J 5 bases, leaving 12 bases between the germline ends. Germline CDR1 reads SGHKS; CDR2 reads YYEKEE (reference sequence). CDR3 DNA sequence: TGTGCCAGCAGCTTGTATGGACAGAGAACTGAAGCTTTCTTT. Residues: CASSLYGQRTEAFF.

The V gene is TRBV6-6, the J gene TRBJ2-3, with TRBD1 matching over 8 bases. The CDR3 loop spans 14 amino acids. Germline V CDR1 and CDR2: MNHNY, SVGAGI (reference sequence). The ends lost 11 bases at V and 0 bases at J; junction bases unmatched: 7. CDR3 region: CAVQRTGSTDTQYF. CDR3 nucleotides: TGTGCCGTCCAACGGACAGGGAGCACAGATACGCAGTATTTT.

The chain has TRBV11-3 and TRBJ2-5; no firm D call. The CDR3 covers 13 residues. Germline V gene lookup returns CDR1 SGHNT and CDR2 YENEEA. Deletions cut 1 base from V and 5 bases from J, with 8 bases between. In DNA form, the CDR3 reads TGTGCCAGCAGCTTAGGGTGGGCGGAGACCCAGTACTTC. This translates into CASSLGWAETQYF.